Listed below are T cell receptor beta chains from one sample, sequenced in a study of shared clonotypes between healthy human individuals. The table came from immunoSEQ multiplex PCR; TCRdb's copy has only in-frame clones and leaves some out. The sample has roughly 640,000 clones, 74% seen once. Sequencing was performed on memory CD4+ T cells sorted from blood. The receptors come from a woman aged 30 to 39 in good health. CDR3s include the opening cysteine and the closing phenylalanine or tryptophan. Each record gives: V gene, J gene, D gene, clone size, CDR3 protein, CDR3 DNA. The D gene is left open where the match is weak. Some rows mark clone size as missing; the rest say once, few, many or name a class of expanded clone.

V: TRBV5-1
J: TRBJ2-7
D: NA
size: NA
CDR3: CASSPDGPYEQYF
DNA: TGCGCCAGCAGCCCGGACGGCCCCTACGAGCAGTACTTC

V: TRBV7-9
J: TRBJ2-5
D: NA
size: once
CDR3: CASAPMGETQYF
DNA: TGTGCCAGCGCCCCAATGGGCGAGACCCAGTACTTC

V: TRBV19
J: TRBJ1-5
D: NA
size: NA
CDR3: CASSMWALDANQPQHF
DNA: TGTGCCAGTAGTATGTGGGCACTCGATGCCAATCAGCCCCAGCATTTT

V: TRBV6-5
J: TRBJ2-7
D: TRBD1
size: NA
CDR3: CASSYSNRGPNYEQYF
DNA: TGTGCCAGCAGTTACTCAAACAGGGGCCCGAACTACGAGCAGTACTTC

V: TRBV13
J: TRBJ1-1
D: NA
size: NA
CDR3: CASLDRYGAEAFF
DNA: TGTGCCAGCCTGGATCGCTACGGGGCTGAAGCTTTCTTT

V: TRBV19
J: TRBJ1-5
D: NA
size: few
CDR3: CASSAQDGQPQHF
DNA: TGTGCCAGTAGTGCCCAAGATGGTCAGCCCCAGCATTTT

V: TRBV5-1
J: TRBJ2-1
D: NA
size: once
CDR3: CASSLTLGEYNEQFF
DNA: TGCGCCAGCAGCCTGACTCTAGGGGAGTACAATGAGCAGTTCTTC

V: TRBV5-1
J: TRBJ2-2
D: NA
size: NA
CDR3: CASSLAGHTGELFF
DNA: TGCGCCAGCAGCTTGGCCGGTCATACCGGGGAGCTGTTTTTT

V: TRBV19
J: TRBJ2-5
D: NA
size: NA
CDR3: CASSITGSQETQYF
DNA: TGTGCCAGTAGTATTACTGGCAGCCAAGAGACCCAGTACTTC

V: TRBV2
J: TRBJ2-3
D: NA
size: NA
CDR3: CASSAEASSTDTQYF
DNA: TGTGCCAGCAGTGCGGAGGCCAGCAGCACAGATACGCAGTATTTT

V: TRBV7-2
J: TRBJ2-2
D: NA
size: NA
CDR3: CAGRSAGTPMGGELFF
DNA: TGTGCCGGGAGGTCGGCGGGAACCCCCATGGGCGGGGAGCTGTTTTTT

V: TRBV2
J: TRBJ2-7
D: TRBD2
size: few
CDR3: CASSGYGTSVSYEQYF
DNA: TGTGCCAGCAGCGGATATGGGACTAGCGTCTCCTACGAGCAGTACTTC

V: TRBV23-1
J: TRBJ2-7
D: TRBD1
size: NA
CDR3: CASSQSRTGFLDEQYF
DNA: TGCGCCAGCAGTCAGAGCCGGACAGGGTTTCTCGACGAGCAGTACTTC

V: TRBV5-4
J: TRBJ2-7
D: NA
size: NA
CDR3: CASSWTGDNYEQYF
DNA: TGCGCCAGCAGCTGGACCGGGGATAATTACGAGCAGTACTTC

V: TRBV6-5
J: TRBJ1-1
D: NA
size: NA
CDR3: CASSQQANTEAFF
DNA: TGTGCCAGCAGCCAACAGGCGAACACTGAAGCTTTCTTT

V: TRBV7-2
J: TRBJ1-5
D: NA
size: NA
CDR3: CASRSSRDGSNQPQHF
DNA: TGTGCCAGCAGGTCATCCCGGGACGGGAGTAATCAGCCCCAGCATTTT

V: TRBV5-4
J: TRBJ2-7
D: TRBD2
size: NA
CDR3: CASSLTSGASYEQYF
DNA: TGTGCCAGCAGCTTGACTAGCGGGGCCTCCTACGAGCAGTACTTC

V: TRBV14
J: TRBJ1-1
D: NA
size: NA
CDR3: CASSQDRRVFGLITEAFF
DNA: TGTGCCAGCAGCCAAGATCGACGGGTGTTTGGGTTAATCACTGAAGCTTTCTTT

V: TRBV18
J: TRBJ1-1
D: NA
size: NA
CDR3: CASSPGGEANTEAFF
DNA: TGTGCCAGCTCGCCGGGGGGGGAGGCGAACACTGAAGCTTTCTTT

V: TRBV30
J: TRBJ2-5
D: NA
size: NA
CDR3: CAWSVQTSWGGTQYF
DNA: TGTGCCTGGAGTGTACAAACTAGCTGGGGCGGGACCCAGTACTTC

V: TRBV5-6
J: TRBJ1-5
D: NA
size: NA
CDR3: CASSSRGRRQPQHF
DNA: TGTGCCAGCAGCTCCAGAGGGAGGCGGCAGCCCCAGCATTTT

V: TRBV19
J: TRBJ1-4
D: NA
size: NA
CDR3: CASSRGASLEKLFF
DNA: TGTGCCAGTAGCCGGGGGGCGTCTCTCGAAAAACTGTTTTTT

V: TRBV7-9
J: TRBJ2-7
D: TRBD1
size: NA
CDR3: CASSGNPGTGSDGEQYF
DNA: TGTGCCAGCAGCGGTAACCCGGGGACAGGGAGCGACGGCGAGCAGTACTTC

V: TRBV10-3
J: TRBJ2-7
D: NA
size: NA
CDR3: CAISEGGTHEQYF
DNA: TGTGCCATCAGTGAAGGGGGAACGCACGAGCAGTACTTC

V: TRBV15
J: TRBJ2-7
D: TRBD2
size: NA
CDR3: CATSREGLAGVEQYF
DNA: TGTGCCACCAGCAGAGAAGGACTAGCGGGAGTCGAGCAGTACTTC

V: TRBV7-3
J: TRBJ2-2
D: TRBD2
size: NA
CDR3: CASSKGRIAGPKELFF
DNA: TGTGCCAGCAGCAAAGGGCGAATAGCGGGGCCTAAAGAGCTGTTTTTT

V: TRBV2
J: TRBJ2-7
D: NA
size: NA
CDR3: CASSEAIWGAGYEQYF
DNA: TGTGCCAGCAGTGAAGCAATCTGGGGAGCGGGCTACGAGCAGTACTTC

V: TRBV5-1
J: TRBJ2-7
D: TRBD2
size: NA
CDR3: CASSLTTSGPREQYF
DNA: TGCGCCAGCAGCTTGACAACTAGCGGCCCAAGAGAGCAGTACTTC